This TCR beta chain came from a study of blood T cell repertoires in COVID-19. Study-wide context: Acute and convalescent COVID-19 samples came from the United States, Italy and Spain. T cells, B-cell-depleted T cells, or PBMCs supplied cDNA or gDNA.

Profiled with immunoSEQ multiplex PCR; TCRdb holds only in-frame clones, not every one. The repertoire holds about 130,000 clones, roughly 86% seen once, with around 3.6% in the top ten. Only a few counts were recorded for this clone. CDR3 size: 16 residues. In germline, CDR1 is MDHEN, CDR2 SYDVKM. V lost 4 bases and J 7 bases, leaving 19 bases between the germline ends. The sample was peripheral blood. This clonotype was sampled from a woman aged 55 to 70 with acute or convalescent COVID-19. V is TRBV28 and J is TRBJ1-4, with D perhaps TRBD1 (6 bases). CDR3 bases: TGTGCCAGCAGTTCCCCAGGGGCAAATCCCGGTGAAAAACTGTTTTTT. It yields the protein CASSSPGANPGEKLFF.